This T cell receptor beta chain was documented in a study of low-dose radiotherapy and immunotherapy resistance in tumors. On the study more broadly: Dosing of intravenous cyclophosphamide at 200 mg/m2 occurred every two weeks and took place one day prior to radiation and immunotherapy.

Described time point: after trial treatment. Treatment reported: LDRT plus nivolumab, ipilimumab, low-dose cyclophosphamide and aspirin (RACIN trial). As their treatment, donors received nivolumab, ipilimumab, aspirin, low-dose cyclophosphamide and low-dose radiotherapy. The CDR3 length is 14 residues. CDR1 MNHEY and CDR2 SVGAGI come from the germline V gene. V dropped 6 bases and J dropped 4; count of bases not matched to a gene: 6. First-strand cDNA used TRAV- and TRBV-specific primers, covering alpha and beta chains. TCR amplification involved 15 to 20 PCR cycles with a constant-region primer and V-primer adapter. MiXCR, applied by TCRdb to the reads, yields one record per CDR3 protein. This table holds 60,000 or so distinct CDR3 sequences, 20% to 25% found once. This clonotype was recorded only once.

V is TRBV6-5 and J is TRBJ2-5, with TRBD2 matching over 9 bases. Sample: PBMCs, taken after low-dose radiotherapy plus immunotherapy. The source of this sequence is a male donor with prostate cancer. CDR3 sequence reads: CASRLAGVRETQYF. The DNA for the CDR3 is TGTGCCAGCAGGTTAGCGGGGGTTCGAGAGACCCAGTACTTC.